A selection of T cell receptor beta chains follows, all from one sample in a study of T cell responses to AZD1222 COVID-19 vaccine. Profiled with immunoSEQ multiplex PCR; TCRdb holds only in-frame clones, not every one. The sample records 150,000 or so clones, approximately 90% being singletons. The sample was peripheral blood, taken on day 0 of AZD1222 vaccination. The source of these receptors is an adult in good health. CDR3s include the opening cysteine and the closing phenylalanine or tryptophan. A D gene is named only where the DNA matches it firmly. Not every row has a clone size; where given, it reads once, few, many or a size class.

>.|TRBJ1-1|15|TRBV30|TRBD1
TGTGCCTGGAGTGTAGTGGACAGGATGAACACTGAAGCTTTCTTT
CAWSVVDRMNTEAFF
>few|TRBJ1-2|14|TRBV7-2|.
TGTGCCAGCAGCTTAGGGCGGCAACACTATGGCTACACCTTC
CASSLGRQHYGYTF
>.|TRBJ2-7|14|TRBV5-1|TRBD1
TGCGCCAGCAGCTTCCACAGGGGGCAGGACGAGCAGTACTTC
CASSFHRGQDEQYF
>.|TRBJ1-5|17|TRBV13|.
TGTGCCAGCAGCAAAGCCGGGACACCTTATAGCAATCAGCCCCAGCATTTT
CASSKAGTPYSNQPQHF
>.|TRBJ2-3|13|TRBV27|TRBD1
TGTGCCAGCAGCCACGACAGGGGCGATACGCAGTATTTT
CASSHDRGDTQYF
>.|TRBJ1-1|12|TRBV29-1|.
TGCAGCGTTGTGCAGGGGTCGGCTGAAGCTTTCTTT
CSVVQGSAEAFF
>.|TRBJ2-7|15|TRBV15|.
TGTGCCACCAGCAGAGATCCGGGCAGGGGTTACGAGCAGTACTTC
CATSRDPGRGYEQYF
>.|TRBJ2-7|15|TRBV5-5|TRBD1
TGTGCCAGCAGGCGGACAGGGGGCCTATCCTACGAGCAGTACTTC
CASRRTGGLSYEQYF
>.|TRBJ1-2|12|TRBV6-5|TRBD1
TGTACCAGCAACAGGGACAGTTTTGGCTACACCTTC
CTSNRDSFGYTF
>.|TRBJ2-5|14|TRBV10-3|TRBD2
TGTGCCATCAAGCCAGCGGGGGCTTTGGAGACCCAGTACTTC
CAIKPAGALETQYF
>.|TRBJ2-7|17|TRBV28|TRBD2
TGTGCCAGCAGAGTCCCGGGACTAGCGGGGGGTCCACGCGAGCAGTACTTC
CASRVPGLAGGPREQYF
>.|TRBJ2-3|17|TRBV3-1/TRBV3-2|TRBD2
TGTGCCAGCAGCCCGGGACTAGCCCTCGGGGAGGGGGATACGCAGTATTTT
CASSPGLALGEGDTQYF
>few|TRBJ2-2|13|TRBV5-4|.
TGTGCCAGCAGCTACGAAAAAACCGGGCAGCTGTTTTTT
CASSYEKTGQLFF
>.|TRBJ2-3|15|TRBV27|.
TGTGCCAGCAGATCCCGCGGCGGCCTATTAGATACGCAGTATTTT
CASRSRGGLLDTQYF
>.|TRBJ1-3|14|TRBV9|TRBD1
TGTGCCAGCAGCCCCCGGACAGGGGTAGCCACCATATATTTT
CASSPRTGVATIYF
>.|TRBJ2-2|16|TRBV7-3|TRBD2
TGTGCCAGCAGCTTAAGCGGGGGGCAGAACACCGGGGAGCTGTTTTTT
CASSLSGGQNTGELFF
>.|TRBJ2-1|13|TRBV13|.
TGTGCCAGCAGCCTCGGGGCCTACAATGAGCAGTTCTTC
CASSLGAYNEQFF
>medium-sized|TRBJ2-3|14|TRBV6-4|TRBD2
TGTGCCAGCAGTGAGCGGGGGAGCACAGATACGCAGTATTTT
CASSERGSTDTQYF
>once|TRBJ1-5|14|TRBV7-9|.
TGTGCCAGCAGCTTAGTGGGTAGCAATCAGCCCCAGCATTTT
CASSLVGSNQPQHF
>.|TRBJ1-4|16|TRBV7-2|.
TGTGCCAGCAGCCCAGACCGACTAAGACATGGGGAAAAACTGTTTTTT
CASSPDRLRHGEKLFF